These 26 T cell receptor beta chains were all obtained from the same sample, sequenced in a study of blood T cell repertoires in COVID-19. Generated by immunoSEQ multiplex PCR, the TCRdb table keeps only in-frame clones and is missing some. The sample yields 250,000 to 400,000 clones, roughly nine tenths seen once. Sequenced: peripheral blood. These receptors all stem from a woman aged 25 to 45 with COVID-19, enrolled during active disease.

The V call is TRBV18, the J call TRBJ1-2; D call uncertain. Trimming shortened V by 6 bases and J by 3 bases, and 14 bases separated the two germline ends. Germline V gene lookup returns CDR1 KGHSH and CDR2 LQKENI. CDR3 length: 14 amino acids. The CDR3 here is CASSPGAVDYGYTF. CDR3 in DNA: TGTGCCAGCTCCCCGGGAGCGGTCGACTATGGCTACACCTTC.

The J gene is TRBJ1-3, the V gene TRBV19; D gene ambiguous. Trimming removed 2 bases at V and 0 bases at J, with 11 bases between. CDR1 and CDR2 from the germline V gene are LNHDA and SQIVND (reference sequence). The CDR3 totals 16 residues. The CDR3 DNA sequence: TGTGCCAGTAGTATATGGCGGGGTCCCTCTGGAAACACCATATATTTT. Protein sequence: CASSIWRGPSGNTIYF.

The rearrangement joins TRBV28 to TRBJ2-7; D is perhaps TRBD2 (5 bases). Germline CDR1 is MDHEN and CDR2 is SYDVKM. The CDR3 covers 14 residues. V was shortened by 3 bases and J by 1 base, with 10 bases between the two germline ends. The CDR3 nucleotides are TGTGCCAGCAGTTTTCGGACTGTGTCCTACGAGCAGTACTTC. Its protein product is CASSFRTVSYEQYF.

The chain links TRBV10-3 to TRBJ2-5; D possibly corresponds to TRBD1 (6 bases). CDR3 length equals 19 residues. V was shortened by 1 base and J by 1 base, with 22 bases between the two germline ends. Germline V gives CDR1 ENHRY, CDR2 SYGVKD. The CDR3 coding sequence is TGTGCCATCAGTGAGTTAATGGCGAGCACAGGGACACTCCAAGAGACCCAGTACTTC. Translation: CAISELMASTGTLQETQYF.

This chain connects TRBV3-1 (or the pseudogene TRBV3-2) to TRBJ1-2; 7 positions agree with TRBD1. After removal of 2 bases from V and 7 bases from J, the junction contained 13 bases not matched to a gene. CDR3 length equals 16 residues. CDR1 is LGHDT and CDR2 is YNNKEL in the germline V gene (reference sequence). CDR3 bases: TGTGCCAGCAGCCAAAGCCTGAAGACAGGGAGTGGTGGCTACACCTTC. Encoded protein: CASSQSLKTGSGGYTF.

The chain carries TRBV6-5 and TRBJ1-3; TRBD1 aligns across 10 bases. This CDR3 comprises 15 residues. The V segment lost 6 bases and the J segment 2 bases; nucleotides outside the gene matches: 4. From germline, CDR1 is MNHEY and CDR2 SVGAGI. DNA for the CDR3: TGTGCCAGCAGCAGACAGGGGGCTGCTGGAAACACCATATATTTT. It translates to CASSRQGAAGNTIYF.

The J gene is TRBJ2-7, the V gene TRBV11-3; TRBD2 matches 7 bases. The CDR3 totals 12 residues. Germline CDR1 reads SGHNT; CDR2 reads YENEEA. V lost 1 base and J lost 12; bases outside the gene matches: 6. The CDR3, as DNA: TGTGCCAGCAGCTTAGGAGCGGGAAGGTTGTACTTC. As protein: CASSLGAGRLYF.

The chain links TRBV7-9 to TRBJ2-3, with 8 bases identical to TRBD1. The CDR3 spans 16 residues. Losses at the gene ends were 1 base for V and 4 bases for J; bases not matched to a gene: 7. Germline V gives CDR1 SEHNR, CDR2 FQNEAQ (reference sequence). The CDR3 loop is CASSLDQGAGPDTQYF. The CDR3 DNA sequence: TGTGCCAGCAGCTTAGATCAGGGGGCTGGACCAGATACGCAGTATTTT.

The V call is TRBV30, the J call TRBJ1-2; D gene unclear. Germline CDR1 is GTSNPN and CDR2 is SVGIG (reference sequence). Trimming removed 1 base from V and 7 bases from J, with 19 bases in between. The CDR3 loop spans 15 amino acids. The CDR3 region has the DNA TGTGCCTGGAGTGATCAACCAGTCCCCCGGGTTGGCTACACCTTC. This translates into CAWSDQPVPRVGYTF.

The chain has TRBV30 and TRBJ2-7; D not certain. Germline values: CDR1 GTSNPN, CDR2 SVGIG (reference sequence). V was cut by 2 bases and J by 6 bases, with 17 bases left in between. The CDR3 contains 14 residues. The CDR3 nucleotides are TGTGCCTGGAGTCCTCCTTCGGTGTATCTCGAGCAGTACTTC. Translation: CAWSPPSVYLEQYF.

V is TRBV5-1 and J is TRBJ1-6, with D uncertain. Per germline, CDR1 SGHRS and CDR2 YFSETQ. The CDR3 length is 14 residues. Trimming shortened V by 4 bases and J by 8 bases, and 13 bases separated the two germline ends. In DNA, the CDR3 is TGCGCCAGCAGCCCTGACACCGGGGATTCACCCCTCCACTTT. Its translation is CASSPDTGDSPLHF.

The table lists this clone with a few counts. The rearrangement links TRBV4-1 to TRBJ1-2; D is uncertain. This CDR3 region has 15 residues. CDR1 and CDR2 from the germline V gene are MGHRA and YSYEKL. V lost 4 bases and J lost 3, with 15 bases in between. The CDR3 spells CASSPGPGRDYGYTF. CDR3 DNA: TGCGCCAGCAGCCCAGGACCGGGAAGGGACTATGGCTACACCTTC.

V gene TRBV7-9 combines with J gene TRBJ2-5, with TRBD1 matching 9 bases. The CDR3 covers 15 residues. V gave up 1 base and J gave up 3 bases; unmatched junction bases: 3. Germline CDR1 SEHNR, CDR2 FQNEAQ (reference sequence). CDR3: CASSLGDRAKETQYF. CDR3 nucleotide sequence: TGTGCCAGCAGCTTAGGGGACAGGGCGAAAGAGACCCAGTACTTC.

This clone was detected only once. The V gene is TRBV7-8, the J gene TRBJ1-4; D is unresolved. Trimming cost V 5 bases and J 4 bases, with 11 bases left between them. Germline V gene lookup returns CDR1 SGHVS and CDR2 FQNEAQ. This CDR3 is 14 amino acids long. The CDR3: CASSRRGNNEKLFF. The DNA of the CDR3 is TGTGCCAGCAGCCGCAGAGGGAATAATGAAAAACTGTTTTTT. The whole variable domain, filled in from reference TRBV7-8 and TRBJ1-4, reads GAGVSQSPRYKVAKRGQDVALRCDPISGHVSLFWYQQALGQGPEFLTYFQNEAQLDKSGLPSDRFFAERPEGSVSTLKIQRTQQEDSAVYLCASSRRGNNEKLFFGSGTQLSVL.

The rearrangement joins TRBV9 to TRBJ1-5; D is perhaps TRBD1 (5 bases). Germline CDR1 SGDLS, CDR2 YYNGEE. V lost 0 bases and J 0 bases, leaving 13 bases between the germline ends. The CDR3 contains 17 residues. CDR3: CASSVGQGWNSNQPQHF. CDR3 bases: TGTGCCAGCAGCGTAGGCCAGGGTTGGAATAGCAATCAGCCCCAGCATTTT.

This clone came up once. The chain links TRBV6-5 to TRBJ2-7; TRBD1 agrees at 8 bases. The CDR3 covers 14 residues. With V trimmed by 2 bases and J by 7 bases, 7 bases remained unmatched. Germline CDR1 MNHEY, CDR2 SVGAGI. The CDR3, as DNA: TGTGCCAGCAGTTACGGACAGGGCCGGTTGGAGCAGTACTTC. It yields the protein CASSYGQGRLEQYF.

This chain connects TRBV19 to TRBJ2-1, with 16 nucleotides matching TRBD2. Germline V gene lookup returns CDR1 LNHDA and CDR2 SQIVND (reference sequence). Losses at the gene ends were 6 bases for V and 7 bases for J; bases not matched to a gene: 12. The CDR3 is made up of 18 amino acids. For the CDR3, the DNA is TGTGCCAGTAGAGGTCCGGGACTAGCGGGAGGGGGTAGGAATGAGCAGTTCTTC. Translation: CASRGPGLAGGGRNEQFF.

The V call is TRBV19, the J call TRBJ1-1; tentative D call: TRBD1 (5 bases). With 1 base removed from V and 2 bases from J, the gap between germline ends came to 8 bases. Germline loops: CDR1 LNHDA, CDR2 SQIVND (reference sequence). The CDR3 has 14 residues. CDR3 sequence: CASSIGGENTEAFF. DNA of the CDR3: TGTGCCAGTAGTATAGGGGGCGAAAACACTGAAGCTTTCTTT.

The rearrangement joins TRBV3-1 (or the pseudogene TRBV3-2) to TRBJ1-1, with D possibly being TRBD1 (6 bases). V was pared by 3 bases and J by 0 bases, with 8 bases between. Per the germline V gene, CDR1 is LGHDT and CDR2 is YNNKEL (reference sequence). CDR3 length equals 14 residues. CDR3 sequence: CASSQGQVNTEAFF. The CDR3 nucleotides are TGTGCCAGCAGCCAGGGACAAGTGAACACTGAAGCTTTCTTT.

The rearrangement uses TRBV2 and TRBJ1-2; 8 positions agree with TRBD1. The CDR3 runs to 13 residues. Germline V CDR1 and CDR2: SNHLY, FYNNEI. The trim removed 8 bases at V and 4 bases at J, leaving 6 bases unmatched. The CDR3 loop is CASQTGVTYGYTF. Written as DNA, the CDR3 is TGTGCCAGCCAGACAGGGGTGACCTATGGCTACACCTTC.

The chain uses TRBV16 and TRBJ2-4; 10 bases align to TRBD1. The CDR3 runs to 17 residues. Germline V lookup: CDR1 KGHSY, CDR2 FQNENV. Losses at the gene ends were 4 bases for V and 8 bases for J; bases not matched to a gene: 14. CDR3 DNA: TGTGCCAGCAGCCCGCAACCTACCGGGACAGGGGAGGACATTCAGTACTTC. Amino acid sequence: CASSPQPTGTGEDIQYF.

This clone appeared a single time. CDR3 sequence: CASSPPRTNSNQPQHF. The CDR3 nucleotides read TGTGCCAGCAGCCCCCCTCGGACAAATAGCAATCAGCCCCAGCATTTT. The chain uses TRBV11-2 and TRBJ1-5; maybe TRBD1 (5 bases). The length of the CDR3 is 16 residues. Germline V gives CDR1 SGHAT, CDR2 FQNNGV. With 5 bases removed from V and 0 bases from J, the gap between germline ends came to 14 bases.

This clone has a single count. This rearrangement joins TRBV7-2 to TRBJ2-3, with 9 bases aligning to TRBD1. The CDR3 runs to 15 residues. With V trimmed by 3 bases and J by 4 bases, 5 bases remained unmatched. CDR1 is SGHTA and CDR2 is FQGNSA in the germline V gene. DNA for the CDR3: TGTGCCAGCAGCTTGGGACAGGGTCGGGCAGATACGCAGTATTTT. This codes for CASSLGQGRADTQYF.

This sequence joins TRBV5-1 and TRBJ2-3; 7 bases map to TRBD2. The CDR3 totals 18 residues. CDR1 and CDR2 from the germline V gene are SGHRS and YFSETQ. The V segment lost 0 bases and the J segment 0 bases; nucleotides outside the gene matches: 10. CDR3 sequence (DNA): TGCGCCAGCAGCTTGGGTTGGGTAGCGGGCAAGAGCACAGATACGCAGTATTTT. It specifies CASSLGWVAGKSTDTQYF. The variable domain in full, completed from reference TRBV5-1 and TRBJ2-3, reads KAGVTQTPRYLIKTRGQQVTLSCSPISGHRSVSWYQQTPGQGLQFLFEYFSETQRNKGNFPGRFSGRQFSNSRSEMNVSTLELGDSALYLCASSLGWVAGKSTDTQYFGPGTRLTVL.

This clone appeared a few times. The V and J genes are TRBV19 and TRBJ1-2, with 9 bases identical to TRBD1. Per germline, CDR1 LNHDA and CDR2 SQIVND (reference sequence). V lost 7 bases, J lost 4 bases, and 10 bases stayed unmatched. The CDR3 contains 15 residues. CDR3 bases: TGTGCCAGTACCCCTAGGACAGGGGCCCTCTATGGCTACACCTTC. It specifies CASTPRTGALYGYTF.

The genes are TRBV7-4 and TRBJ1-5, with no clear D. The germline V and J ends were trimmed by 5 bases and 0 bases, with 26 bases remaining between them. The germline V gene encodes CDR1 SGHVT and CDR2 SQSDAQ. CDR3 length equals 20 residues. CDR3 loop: CASSAPPGGPRDYSNQPQHF. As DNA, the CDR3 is TGTGCCAGCAGCGCCCCCCCGGGAGGGCCCCGCGACTATAGCAATCAGCCCCAGCATTTT.